Following are 14 T cell receptor beta chains from one sample sequenced in a study of spatial heterogeneity in lung cancer. TCRdb re-called the 5' RACE reads with MiXCR, one entry per CDR3 protein. Of more than 900 distinct CDR3 sequences listed, about 12% are singletons. As for time point: sample taken at primary tumor resection. The sample was normal lung tissue next to the tumor, taken at surgery. The receptor set was obtained from a female donor with early-stage non-small cell lung cancer.

This clonotype showed up just once. This beta chain was picked up by a library intended for alpha chains and is off target, so its count carries little meaning. The J gene is TRBJ2-7, the V gene TRBV10-3; D possibly corresponds to TRBD2 (5 bases). CDR3 length: 15 residues. Trimming stripped 7 bases from V and 2 bases from J, with 18 bases between. In germline, CDR1 is ENHRY, CDR2 SYGVKD. The CDR3 DNA sequence: TGTGCCATCAAAGGTGGGCAGAGCGGACCCTACGAGCAGTACTTC. It specifies CAIKGGQSGPYEQYF.

This clonotype ranks as large. This beta chain was picked up by a library intended for alpha chains and is off target, so its count carries little meaning. The CDR3 loop reads CASSLAGLAHPYEQYF. CDR3 nucleotide sequence: TGTGCCAGCAGCTTAGCAGGGTTGGCTCACCCCTACGAGCAGTACTTC. The chain carries TRBV11-2 and TRBJ2-7, with a weak D call TRBD1 (5 bases). CDR3 length: 16 residues. The V end was cut by 1 base, the J end by 2 bases, with 15 bases between. Looked up from germline, CDR1 is SGHAT and CDR2 is FQNNGV.

By share, this clonotype ranks as large. This beta chain represents an off-target read in a library built for alpha chains; its size is of limited meaning. The V gene is TRBV5-1, the J gene TRBJ2-3; D is unclear. CDR1 is SGHRS and CDR2 is YFSETQ in the germline V gene. V was trimmed by 7 bases and J by 5 bases, leaving 17 bases between them. CDR3 length: 14 amino acids. CDR3 DNA: TGCGCCAGCGGAACTATCGGTATAGAAGATACGCAGTATTTT. The encoded protein is CASGTIGIEDTQYF. Full variable domain (outside the CDR3, taken from reference TRBV5-1 and TRBJ2-3): KAGVTQTPRYLIKTRGQQVTLSCSPISGHRSVSWYQQTPGQGLQFLFEYFSETQRNKGNFPGRFSGRQFSNSRSEMNVSTLELGDSALYLCASGTIGIEDTQYFGPGTRLTVL.

Remarks on this clonotype: This beta chain appears as a stray read in a library generated for alpha chains; its size is not informative. The chain employs TRBV5-6 and TRBJ2-1; D uncertain. V was shortened by 5 bases and J by 4 bases, with 19 bases between the two germline ends. This CDR3 region has 16 residues. Germline lookup yields CDR1 SGHDT and CDR2 YYEEEE. CDR3 DNA sequence: TGTGCCAGCAGTTACTCGAAGGAACGAAGATACAATGAGCAGTTCTTC. Its translation: CASSYSKERRYNEQFF.

Note on this clonotype: Being off target in a library aimed at alpha chains, this beta chain has a size of little meaning. The gene calls are TRBV16 and TRBJ2-7; 10 nucleotides align to TRBD1. The CDR3 runs 13 residues. Germline values: CDR1 KGHSY, CDR2 FQNENV. Trimming removed 3 bases from V and 6 bases from J; junction bases left unmatched: 2. CDR3 region: CASSHGQGGEQYF. CDR3 in DNA: TGTGCCAGCAGCCACGGACAGGGGGGCGAGCAGTACTTC.

There are a few counts of this clonotype. This beta chain is a stray read from a library made for alpha chains; its abundance is not meaningful. The chain combines TRBV6-2 or TRBV6-3 with TRBJ2-4; D may be TRBD2 (8 bases). The V gene lost 4 bases and the J gene lost 1 base, with 26 bases spanning the gap. The CDR3 has 20 residues. Germline lookup yields CDR1 MNHEY and CDR2 SVGEGT. The CDR3 coding sequence is TGTGCCAGCAGTTTGGGATCTACTAGCGGAGGGGGCCGGGCCAAAAACATTCAGTACTTC. Translating gives CASSLGSTSGGGRAKNIQYF.

This clonotype was found a few times. This beta chain is a stray sequence in a library constructed for alpha chains; its clone size is not meaningful. CDR3 sequence (DNA): TGCGCCAGCAGCTTGGTGACAGGGAACTACGAGCAGTACTTC. Its protein is CASSLVTGNYEQYF. The V gene is TRBV5-1, the J gene TRBJ2-7, with 7 bases matching TRBD1. This CDR3 has 14 residues. With 0 bases clipped from V and 3 bases from J, the junction kept 3 bases outside the gene matches. In germline, CDR1 is SGHRS, CDR2 YFSETQ.

This clonotype has just a few counts. The library was designed around alpha chains, so this beta chain is a stray read whose abundance carries little weight. The chain links TRBV6-2 or TRBV6-3 to TRBJ2-1, with TRBD1 identical over 7 bases. The length of the CDR3 is 15 residues. The V and J ends lost 2 bases and 2 bases, in that order; junction bases with no gene match: 3. Germline-derived CDR1 and CDR2 are MNHEY and SVGEGT. The CDR3 region is CASSYDRVAYNEQFF. In DNA form, the CDR3 reads TGTGCCAGCAGTTACGACAGGGTCGCCTACAATGAGCAGTTCTTC.

There are a few counts of this clonotype. A library made for alpha chains picked up this beta chain off target, so its size means little. The V gene is TRBV7-9, the J gene TRBJ2-5; no reliable D call. Germline CDR1 and CDR2: SEHNR and FQNEAQ (reference sequence). CDR3 size: 13 residues. Trimming left V 5 bases short and J 5 bases short, with 12 bases between. The CDR3 DNA is TGTGCCAGCAGCCGTGCCCCAGGCGAGACCCAGTACTTC. Its translation: CASSRAPGETQYF.

By share of the sample, this clonotype is large. This beta chain appears as a stray read in a library generated for alpha chains; its size is not informative. CDR3 sequence: CASSSLGSTWYF. As DNA, the CDR3 is TGTGCCAGCAGTTCCTTAGGGAGTACCTGGTACTTC. V gene TRBV6-5 combines with J gene TRBJ2-4; weak D call: TRBD2 (5 bases). V was shortened by 4 bases and J by 15 bases, with 16 bases between the two germline ends. Germline-derived CDR1 and CDR2 are MNHEY and SVGAGI. The CDR3 runs to 12 residues.

This clonotype was counted between two and nine times. This beta chain was picked up by a library intended for alpha chains and is off target, so its count carries little meaning. The chain couples TRBV7-2 to TRBJ2-3, with no clear D. The germline gives CDR1 SGHTA, CDR2 FQGNSA. The CDR3 has 12 amino acids. The V end lost 6 bases, the J end lost 6 bases, and 10 bases lay between the germline ends. The CDR3 nucleotides are TGTGCCAGCAGTGGGGTGGGGGATACGCAGTATTTT. This encodes CASSGVGDTQYF.

To note about this clonotype: The library was built for alpha chains, so this beta chain is an off-target read and its size means little. The chain employs TRBV9 and TRBJ2-1, with D maybe TRBD1 (6 bases). V lost 4 bases and J lost 10, with 15 bases in between. Germline CDR1 is SGDLS and CDR2 is YYNGEE. The CDR3 covers 13 residues. CDR3 nucleotides: TGTGCCAGCAGCTCTAGGGTCGGACAGGAGCAGTTCTTC. Its protein is CASSSRVGQEQFF.

This clonotype was found a few times. This beta chain was picked up by a library intended for alpha chains and is off target, so its count carries little meaning. The rearrangement links TRBV19 to TRBJ1-2, with D unresolved. This CDR3 comprises 13 residues. The germline CDR1 and CDR2 sequences are LNHDA and SQIVND (reference sequence). Trimming took off 3 bases at V and 5 bases at J, with 10 bases between the two ends. Here the CDR3 DNA reads TGTGCCAGTAGTATGGATAGGTGGTATGGCTACACCTTC. Translating it yields CASSMDRWYGYTF. The whole variable domain, remainder taken from reference TRBV19 and TRBJ1-2, is DGGITQSPKYLFRKEGQNVTLSCEQNLNHDAMYWYRQDPGQGLRLIYYSQIVNDFQKGDIAEGYSVSREKKESFPLTVTSAQKNPTAFYLCASSMDRWYGYTFGSGTRLTVV.

This clonotype is medium-sized by share. This beta chain slipped into a library made for alpha chains as a stray read, so its size is not meaningful. The chain joins TRBV7-2 to TRBJ2-1, with TRBD1 matching 10 bases. The CDR3 totals 16 residues. V shed 0 bases and J 9 bases; nucleotides not matched to a gene: 8. Looked up from germline, CDR1 is SGHTA and CDR2 is FQGNSA. The CDR3 coding sequence is TGTGCCAGCAGCTTAGCGGTGAGACAGGGGGCAGGTGAGCAGTTCTTC. Encoded protein: CASSLAVRQGAGEQFF.